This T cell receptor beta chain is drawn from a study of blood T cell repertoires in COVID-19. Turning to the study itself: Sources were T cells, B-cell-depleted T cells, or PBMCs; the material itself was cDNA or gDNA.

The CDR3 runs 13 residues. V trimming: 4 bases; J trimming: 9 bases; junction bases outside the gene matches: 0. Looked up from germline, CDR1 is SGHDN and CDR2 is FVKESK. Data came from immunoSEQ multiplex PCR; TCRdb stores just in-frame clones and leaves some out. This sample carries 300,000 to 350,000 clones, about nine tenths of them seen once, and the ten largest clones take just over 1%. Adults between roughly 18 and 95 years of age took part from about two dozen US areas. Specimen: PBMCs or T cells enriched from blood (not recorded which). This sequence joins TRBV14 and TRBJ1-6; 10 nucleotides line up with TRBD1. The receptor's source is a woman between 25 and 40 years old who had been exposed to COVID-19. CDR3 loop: CASSRQGASPLHF. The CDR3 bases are TGTGCCAGCAGCCGACAGGGGGCTTCACCCCTCCACTTT.